The rows below give T cell receptor beta chains drawn from one sample of a study of regulatory and conventional T cells in breast cancer. In TCRdb, the PCR reads were re-called with MiXCR into one record per CDR3 protein. Among more than 15,000 distinct CDR3 sequences listed, 30% to 35% were seen once. Sequenced: conventional T cells from blood. All receptors come from a female donor in good health. Both conserved end residues are part of each CDR3. Fields, in order: V gene, D gene, J gene, clone size, CDR3 DNA, CDR3 protein. D genes are given only for firm matches. Clone size is shown for a subset of rows, as once, few, many or a class of expanded clone.

TRBV6-5,TRBD1,TRBJ2-2,.,TGTGCCGCAGGGACAGCCGGGGAGCTGTTTTTT,CAAGTAGELFF
TRBV7-2,.,TRBJ1-1,.,TGTGCCAGCAGCCAAGGTCGGGTGAACACTGAAGCTTTCTTT,CASSQGRVNTEAFF
TRBV7-2,.,TRBJ1-1,few,TGTGCCAGCAGGAGGGGCAGAATGAACACTGAAGCTTTCTTT,CASRRGRMNTEAFF
TRBV7-8,.,TRBJ2-7,few,TGTGCCAGCAGCTTAGGGGTCGAGCAGTACTTC,CASSLGVEQYF
TRBV18,TRBD1,TRBJ1-5,few,TGTGCCAGCTCATCACAGGGGAAGGGACAGCCCCAGCATTTT,CASSSQGKGQPQHF
TRBV7-2,TRBD1,TRBJ1-6,.,TGTGCCAGCAGCACAGGACAGGGGAATTCACCCCTCCACTTT,CASSTGQGNSPLHF
TRBV20-1,.,TRBJ1-1,.,TGCAGTGCTAGGGGGGGCCTTCGGACAGTTCTGGAAGCTTTCTTT,CSARGGLRTVLEAFF
TRBV3-1,.,TRBJ1-2,few,TGTGCCAGCAGGCAACAAGGCCTCTCGGACTATGGCTACACCTTC,CASRQQGLSDYGYTF
TRBV12-3/TRBV12-4,.,TRBJ2-1,.,TGTGCCAGCAGTTTCGAGGGTCTCTCCTACAATGAGCAGTTCTTC,CASSFEGLSYNEQFF
TRBV2,TRBD2,TRBJ2-5,.,TGTGCCAGCAGTGCGCTAGCGGGGGGGCTGAGAGAGACCCAGTACTTC,CASSALAGGLRETQYF
TRBV4-2,.,TRBJ1-6,large,TGTGCCAGCAGCCAAGATGGAAGTCCTAATTCACCCCTCCACTTT,CASSQDGSPNSPLHF
TRBV5-4,.,TRBJ2-1,many,TGTGCCAGCAGCACATTTAGGGGGGGTTCGGGGATAAATGAGCAGTTCTTC,CASSTFRGGSGINEQFF
TRBV29-1,TRBD1,TRBJ2-3,medium-sized,TGCAGCGTTGTGTTTGTCAGGGGGACAACAGATACGCAGTATTTT,CSVVFVRGTTDTQYF
TRBV5-1,.,TRBJ2-2,medium-sized,TGCGCCAGCAGCTTGGAGGTCGCAGAAGGGGAGCTGTTTTTT,CASSLEVAEGELFF
TRBV29-1,.,TRBJ2-7,medium-sized,TGCAGCGTTGGTCTGCGACTCTCGGAGGGTTACGAGCAGTACTTC,CSVGLRLSEGYEQYF
TRBV5-1,.,TRBJ2-5,few,TGCGCCAGCAGCAAAAGGGACGGATGGTACCAAGAGACCCAGTACTTC,CASSKRDGWYQETQYF
TRBV4-2,.,TRBJ1-2,few,TGTGCCAGCAGCCTAGACTTGCGGGTCGGCTATGGCTACACCTTC,CASSLDLRVGYGYTF
TRBV4-3,.,TRBJ1-4,medium-sized,TGCGCCAGCAGCCAAGATGGGTCCCCCGGCGGAGAAAAACTGTTTTTT,CASSQDGSPGGEKLFF
TRBV11-2,.,TRBJ2-2,.,TGTGCCAGCAGCCGAGGCCCGGGGGGCTATTCCGAGGAGCTGTTTTTT,CASSRGPGGYSEELFF
TRBV10-3,.,TRBJ1-2,.,TGTGCCATCAGTGAAGATCTGAGGGGAGCCGCGGGCTACACCTTC,CAISEDLRGAAGYTF
TRBV10-3,TRBD2,TRBJ2-1,.,TGTGCCATCAGTGAGATCACTAGCGGGAGTCTCGTAGGAGATGAGCAGTTCTTC,CAISEITSGSLVGDEQFF
TRBV20-1,.,TRBJ2-1,few,TGCAGTGCTCCCGACCCTGAGGGAGGCTACAATGAGCAGTTCTTC,CSAPDPEGGYNEQFF
TRBV4-2,.,TRBJ2-3,.,TGTGCCAGCAGCCAAGAGTTCGTGGGTACTGACTCCACAGATACGCAGTATTTT,CASSQEFVGTDSTDTQYF
TRBV7-8,.,TRBJ2-7,.,TGTGCCAGCAGCTTTAGATTTGCTCGGGCCGACCTATCCTACGAGCAGTACTTC,CASSFRFARADLSYEQYF
TRBV29-1,TRBD1,TRBJ1-1,.,TGCAGCGGAGCTGACAGGGTTGAAGCTTTCTTT,CSGADRVEAFF
TRBV5-1,.,TRBJ1-6,medium-sized,TGCGCCAGCAGCTTGGAGCCCGGCTCCTATAATTCACCCCTCCACTTT,CASSLEPGSYNSPLHF
TRBV7-2,.,TRBJ1-4,.,TGTGCCAGCAGCTTAGGAGTTCGGGAAAAACTGTTTTTT,CASSLGVREKLFF
TRBV5-1,.,TRBJ2-1,.,TGCGCCAGCAGCTTGGACGGGACAAATTACAATGAGCAGTTCTTC,CASSLDGTNYNEQFF
TRBV20-1,.,TRBJ1-2,many,TGCAGTGCTGGGCCTGACGGCTACACCTTC,CSAGPDGYTF
TRBV7-8,.,TRBJ2-3,few,TGTGCCAGCAGCTGGGTTTCGGGAGTGCTAACAGATACGCAGTATTTT,CASSWVSGVLTDTQYF
TRBV6-5,.,TRBJ1-1,.,TGTGCCAGCAGCCCACTGTTTGGACGGACCATGAACACTGAAGCTTTCTTT,CASSPLFGRTMNTEAFF
TRBV20-1,.,TRBJ1-5,.,TGCAGTGCTAGGCCGTATAGCAATCAGCCCCAGCATTTT,CSARPYSNQPQHF
TRBV19,.,TRBJ2-4,.,TGTGCCAGTAGTATTATCGGAAACATTCAGTACTTC,CASSIIGNIQYF